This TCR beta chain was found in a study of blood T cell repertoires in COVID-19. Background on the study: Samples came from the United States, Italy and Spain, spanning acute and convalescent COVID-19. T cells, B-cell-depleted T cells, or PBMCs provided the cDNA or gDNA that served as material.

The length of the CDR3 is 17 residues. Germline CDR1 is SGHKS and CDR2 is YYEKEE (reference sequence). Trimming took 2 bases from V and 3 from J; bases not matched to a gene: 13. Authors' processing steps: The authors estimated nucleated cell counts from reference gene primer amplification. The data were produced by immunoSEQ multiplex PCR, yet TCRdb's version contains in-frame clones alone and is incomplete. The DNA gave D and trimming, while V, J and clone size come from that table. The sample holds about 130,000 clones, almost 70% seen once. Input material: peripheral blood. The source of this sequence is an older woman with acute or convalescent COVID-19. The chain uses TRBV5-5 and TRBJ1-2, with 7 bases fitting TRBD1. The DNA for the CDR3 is TGTGCCAGCAGCTTCTTTCCGGGGACAGCACTCGACTATGGCTACACCTTC. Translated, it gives CASSFFPGTALDYGYTF.